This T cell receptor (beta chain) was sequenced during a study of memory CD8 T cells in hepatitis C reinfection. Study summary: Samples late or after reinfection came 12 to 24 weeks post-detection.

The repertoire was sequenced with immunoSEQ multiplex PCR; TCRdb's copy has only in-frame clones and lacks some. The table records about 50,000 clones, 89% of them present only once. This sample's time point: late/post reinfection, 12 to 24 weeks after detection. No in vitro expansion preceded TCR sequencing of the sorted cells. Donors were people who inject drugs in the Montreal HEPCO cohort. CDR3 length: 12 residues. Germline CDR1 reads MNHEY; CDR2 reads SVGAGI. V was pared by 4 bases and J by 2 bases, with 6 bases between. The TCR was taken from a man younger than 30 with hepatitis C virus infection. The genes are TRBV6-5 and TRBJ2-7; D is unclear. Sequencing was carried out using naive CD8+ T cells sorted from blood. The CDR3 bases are TGTGCCAGCAGTTCTCTAACCTACGAGCAGTACTTC. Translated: CASSSLTYEQYF.